Below, one T cell receptor (beta chain) is given with its context. The antigen is undetermined. With 2 bases removed from V and 4 bases from J, the gap between germline ends came to 8 bases. CDR1 is KGHSH and CDR2 is LQKENI in the germline V gene. This CDR3 comprises 13 residues. The data were taken from a study of a mutant IDH1 vaccine in newly diagnosed glioma. As for time point: week 35, safety follow-up. A 20-mer mutant IDH1 peptide at 300 ug was injected subcutaneously with topical imiquimod. The astrocytomas were IDH1-mutant, ATRX-negative, and WHO grade 3 or 4. Sequencing was performed with immunoSEQ multiplex PCR; in TCRdb, only in-frame clones are kept and a portion is missing. There are 35,000 to 45,000 clones in the sample; approximately 80% occur only once, and approximately 5.5% lies in the top ten.

The sequence was collected from a woman between 50 and 59 years old with glioma. The sample consisted of PBMCs, taken from a glioma patient whose treatment included an IDH1 peptide vaccine. The chain is built from TRBV18 and TRBJ1-2; D not resolved. The CDR3: CASSPGSAYGYTF. CDR3 DNA: TGTGCCAGCTCACCAGGGTCAGCCTATGGCTACACCTTC.